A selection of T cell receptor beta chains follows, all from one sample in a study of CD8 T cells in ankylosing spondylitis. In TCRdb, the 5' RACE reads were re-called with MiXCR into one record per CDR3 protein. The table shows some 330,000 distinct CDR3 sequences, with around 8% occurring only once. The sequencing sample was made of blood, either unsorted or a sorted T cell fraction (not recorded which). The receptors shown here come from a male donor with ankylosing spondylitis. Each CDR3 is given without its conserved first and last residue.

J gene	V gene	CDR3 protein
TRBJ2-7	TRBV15	ATSADSDYEQY
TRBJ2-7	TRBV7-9	ASSLSGQGAFEQY
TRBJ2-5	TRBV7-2	ASSLYRVQETQY
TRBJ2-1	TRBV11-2	ASCPGVAGAGKQF
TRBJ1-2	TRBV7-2	ASSLALPGSGYGYT
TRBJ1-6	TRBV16	ASSQLGNSPLH
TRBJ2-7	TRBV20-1	SARTGTGLYEQY
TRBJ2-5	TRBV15	ATSRDMEETQY
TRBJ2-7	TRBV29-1	SGGTGVYEQY
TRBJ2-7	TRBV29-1	SVEPGQGKQY
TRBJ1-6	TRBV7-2	ASSPGDPYNSPLH
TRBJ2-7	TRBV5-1	ASRLAGYEQY
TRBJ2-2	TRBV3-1	ASSQRAQVNTGELF
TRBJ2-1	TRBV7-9	ANDQGLGGEQF
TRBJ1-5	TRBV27	ASSLRSGQPQH
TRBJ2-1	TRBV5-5	ASSTHPASYNEQF
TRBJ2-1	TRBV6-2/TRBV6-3	ASDGSGSYYNEQF
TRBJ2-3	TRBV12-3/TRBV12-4	ASREGPSDVTDTQY
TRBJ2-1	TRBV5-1	ASYPRAGGYNEQF
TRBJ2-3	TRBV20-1	SAHGPQGDTDTQY
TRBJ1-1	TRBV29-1	SVARQGMETEAF
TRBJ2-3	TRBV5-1	ASSLGTARDTQY
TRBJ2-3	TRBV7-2	ASSLGRDRAGDTQY
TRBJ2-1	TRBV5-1	ASSGWTSAYNEQF
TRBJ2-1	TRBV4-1	ASSSPGYLALDEQF
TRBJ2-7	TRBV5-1	ASSGTGTGNREQY
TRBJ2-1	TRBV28	ASSGSTFNEQF
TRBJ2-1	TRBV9	ASSVVAGGPEDNEQF
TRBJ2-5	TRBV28	ASSLLRFQETQY
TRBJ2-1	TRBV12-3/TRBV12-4	ASSDGEQF
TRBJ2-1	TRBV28	ASRPRVDTYNEQF
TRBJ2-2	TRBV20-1	SARDPRTSNTGELF
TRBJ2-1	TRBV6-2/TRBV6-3	ATQRDSYNEQF
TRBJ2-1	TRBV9	ASSATSSYNEQF
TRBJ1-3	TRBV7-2	ASSSEYSGNTIY
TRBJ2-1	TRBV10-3	AISGNGAGQHYNEQF
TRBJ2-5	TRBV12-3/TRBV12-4	ASSFTPGTGSQETQY
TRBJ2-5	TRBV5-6	ASSSGGQGETQY
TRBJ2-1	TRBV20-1	SAAPSGRALSSSSYNEQF
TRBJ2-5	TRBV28	ASSLRGAQGRETQY
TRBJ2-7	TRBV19	ASSPDFGEQY
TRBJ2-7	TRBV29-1	SVGDDFRNEQY
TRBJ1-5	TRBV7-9	ASSLDQGGQPQH
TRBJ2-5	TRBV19	ASSRAGEETQY
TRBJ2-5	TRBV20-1	SAPPQGLAGLQETQY
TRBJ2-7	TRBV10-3	AIKGTNYEQY
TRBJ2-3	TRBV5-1	ASVSDQRDRDRDTQY
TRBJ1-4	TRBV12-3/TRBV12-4	ASTNQGEKLF
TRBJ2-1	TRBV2	ASSGDRQTYNEQF
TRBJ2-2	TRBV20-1	SARGRTNTGELF
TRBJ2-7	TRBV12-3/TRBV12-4	ASSLGGQSSYEQY
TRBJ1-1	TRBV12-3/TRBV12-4	ASRAGSRGTEAF